The 18 T cell receptor beta chains in this list originate from one sample, sequenced in a study of T cell responses to AZD1222 COVID-19 vaccine. The protocol was immunoSEQ multiplex PCR, while the TCRdb copy is restricted to in-frame clones and leaves out a portion. Of 95,000 to 150,000 clones listed, around 91% are singletons. The sequenced sample was peripheral blood, obtained on day 0 of AZD1222 vaccination. The receptors come from an adult in good health.

This chain uses TRBV7-3 with TRBJ2-6, with 7 bases that match TRBD1. This CDR3 is built from 17 residues. CDR1 and CDR2 from the germline V gene are SGHTA and FQGTGA. The V and J ends lost 0 bases and 0 bases, in that order; junction bases with no gene match: 2. CDR3 loop: CASSLTGQSSGANVLTF. CDR3 DNA: TGTGCCAGCAGCTTAACGGGACAGTCCTCTGGGGCCAACGTCCTGACTTTC.

The V and J genes are TRBV7-2 and TRBJ1-1; tentatively, D is TRBD1 (5 bases). The CDR3 runs 13 residues. Germline loops: CDR1 SGHTA, CDR2 FQGNSA. V shed 2 bases and J shed 3 bases, with 7 bases lying between them. For the CDR3, the DNA is TGTGCCAGCAGCTTATGGGGGGACACTGAAGCTTTCTTT. This codes for CASSLWGDTEAFF.

The chain employs TRBV11-3 and TRBJ2-7; the D is unclear. The CDR3 runs to 13 residues. Germline CDR1 and CDR2: SGHNT and YENEEA. V dropped 5 bases and J dropped 3 bases, with 11 bases sitting between them. DNA of the CDR3: TGTGCCAGCAGCCTGGGTCCTGGCTACGAGCAGTACTTC. Its protein product is CASSLGPGYEQYF.

V and J are TRBV11-2 and TRBJ1-2; the match to TRBD1 covers 7 bases. With 3 bases clipped from V and 3 bases from J, the junction kept 1 base outside the gene matches. Germline loops: CDR1 SGHAT, CDR2 FQNNGV. CDR3 length: 13 amino acids. CDR3 sequence (DNA): TGTGCCAGCAGCTTTACAGGGGACTATGGCTACACCTTC. Its protein is CASSFTGDYGYTF.

This chain connects TRBV6-6 to TRBJ2-1; D gene uncertain. CDR1 is MNHNY, CDR2 SVGAGI, per germline (reference sequence). Trimming left V 4 bases short and J 0 bases short, with 7 bases between. CDR3 length: 14 residues. The CDR3 sequence is CASSSGFSYNEQFF. CDR3 bases: TGTGCCAGCAGTTCAGGTTTCTCCTACAATGAGCAGTTCTTC.

The genes are TRBV5-1 and TRBJ2-3; TRBD1 matches 7 bases. The CDR3 loop spans 14 amino acids. Losses at the gene ends were 4 bases for V and 2 bases for J; bases not matched to a gene: 4. Germline V gene data show CDR1 as SGHRS and CDR2 as YFSETQ. CDR3 region: CASSPGQLTDTQYF. DNA of the CDR3: TGCGCCAGCAGCCCGGGACAGCTCACAGATACGCAGTATTTT.

This clone has only one observation. V usage is TRBV5-6 and J usage is TRBJ1-1; 8 positions agree with TRBD1. Germline CDR1 SGHDT, CDR2 YYEEEE. The CDR3 is made up of 16 amino acids. V lost 3 bases and J lost 4; bases outside the gene matches: 11. The CDR3 region has the DNA TGTGCCAGCAGCTCCCTCGCAGGGGGCGTCAGCACTGAAGCTTTCTTT. Protein: CASSSLAGGVSTEAFF.

This rearrangement joins TRBV7-8 to TRBJ1-1; D is perhaps TRBD1 (5 bases). Trimming removed 2 bases at V and 1 base at J, with 11 bases between. The CDR3 is made up of 15 amino acids. Germline V gene sequence: CDR1 SGHVS, CDR2 FQNEAQ. CDR3 bases: TGTGCCAGCAGCTTAAGTAGGGGCGCGAACACTGAAGCTTTCTTT. Translated, it gives CASSLSRGANTEAFF. The whole variable domain, filled in from reference TRBV7-8 and TRBJ1-1, reads GAGVSQSPRYKVAKRGQDVALRCDPISGHVSLFWYQQALGQGPEFLTYFQNEAQLDKSGLPSDRFFAERPEGSVSTLKIQRTQQEDSAVYLCASSLSRGANTEAFFGQGTRLTVV.

The chain joins TRBV3-1 (or the pseudogene TRBV3-2) to TRBJ1-1; possible D gene TRBD1, 5 bases. The length of the CDR3 is 11 residues. Germline lookup yields CDR1 LGHDT and CDR2 YNNKEL (reference sequence). Trimming removed 8 bases at V and 5 bases at J, with 9 bases between. The CDR3 bases are TGTGCCAGCGGGGGACCGACTGAAGCTTTCTTT. Its protein is CASGGPTEAFF.

This chain uses TRBV7-6 with TRBJ2-7; 11 nucleotides agree with TRBD2. CDR1 is SGHVS and CDR2 is FNYEAQ in the germline V gene. The CDR3 has 16 amino acids. The ends lost 4 bases at V and 0 bases at J; junction bases unmatched: 5. The CDR3 reads CASSSVLAGGSYEQYF. The CDR3 DNA sequence: TGTGCCAGCAGCTCGGTCCTAGCGGGGGGCTCCTACGAGCAGTACTTC.

The chain carries TRBV12-2 and TRBJ1-4. TRBV12-2 corresponds to a pseudogene. CDR3 size: 14 residues. CDR3 bases: TGTGCAAGTCTTGGGAGGGGTGGTAATGAAAAACTGTTTTTT. This translates into CASLGRGGNEKLFF.

This clone came up once. The V gene is TRBV4-2, the J gene TRBJ1-5; TRBD1 matches at 7 bases. V was clipped by 4 bases and J by 5 bases; unmatched bases: 8. This CDR3 contains 15 residues. Germline-derived CDR1 and CDR2 are LGHNA and YNFKEQ. The DNA for the CDR3 is TGTGCCAGCAGCCGAGAGACAGGGCGCTATCAGCCCCAGCATTTT. It is translated as CASSRETGRYQPQHF.

The chain carries TRBV29-1 and TRBJ1-2; D gene uncertain. V lost 1 base and J lost 5, with 11 bases in between. Germline CDR1 and CDR2: SQVTM and ANQGSEA. The CDR3 covers 13 residues. The CDR3 region has the DNA TGCAGCGTTGAAGGTGGGGATTTGTATGGCTACACCTTC. Residues: CSVEGGDLYGYTF. Combining the CDR3 with reference TRBV29-1 and TRBJ1-2 gives the whole variable domain SAVISQKPSRDICQRGTSLTIQCQVDSQVTMMFWYRQQPGQSLTLIATANQGSEATYESGFVIDKFPISRPNLTFSTLTVSNMSPEDSSIYLCSVEGGDLYGYTFGSGTRLTVV.

A single count supports this clone. J is TRBJ1-2 and V is TRBV24-1; D is perhaps TRBD1 (5 bases). Trimming left V 5 bases short and J 3 bases short, with 12 bases between. Germline V gene data show CDR1 as KGHDR and CDR2 as SFDVKD. The CDR3 is 14 residues long. The DNA for the CDR3 is TGTGCCACCAGTGCCCGGACATTTGACTATGGCTACACCTTC. It is translated as CATSARTFDYGYTF.

This clone turned up a few times. The CDR3 DNA is TGCGCCAGCAGCTTGGGGGAAACCTACAATGAGCAGTTCTTC. Translation gives CASSLGETYNEQFF. V is TRBV5-1 and J is TRBJ2-1, with no clear D. V lost 0 bases, J lost 2 bases, and 6 bases lay in between. Germline CDR1 SGHRS, CDR2 YFSETQ. This CDR3 has 14 amino acids. Filled out from reference TRBV5-1 and TRBJ2-1, the complete variable domain reads KAGVTQTPRYLIKTRGQQVTLSCSPISGHRSVSWYQQTPGQGLQFLFEYFSETQRNKGNFPGRFSGRQFSNSRSEMNVSTLELGDSALYLCASSLGETYNEQFFGPGTRLTVL.

Only one count was recorded for this clone. Here the CDR3 DNA reads TGTGCCAGCAGCCAAGATTCCAACGATGGCTACACCTTC. Protein: CASSQDSNDGYTF. V gene TRBV4-2 combines with J gene TRBJ1-2, with D unclear. This CDR3 has 13 amino acids. V lost 0 bases and J lost 6, with 8 bases in between. Germline CDR1 reads LGHNA; CDR2 reads YNFKEQ.

This rearrangement joins TRBV5-1 to TRBJ1-4; D unresolved. The CDR3 length is 13 residues. Germline V gene sequence: CDR1 SGHRS, CDR2 YFSETQ. The germline V and J ends were trimmed by 4 bases and 2 bases, with 6 bases remaining between them. The CDR3 is CASSAGTNEKLFF. CDR3 bases: TGCGCCAGCAGCGCCGGGACTAATGAAAAACTGTTTTTT.

CDR3 amino acids: CASSGLSGELFF. The CDR3 DNA reads TGTGCCAGCAGTGGGCTTTCCGGGGAGCTGTTTTTT. This chain joins TRBV2 and TRBJ2-2, with D unresolved. V gave up 4 bases and J gave up 6 bases, with 6 bases separating them. Germline CDR1 and CDR2: SNHLY and FYNNEI. The CDR3 has 12 amino acids.